This T cell receptor beta chain was recovered during a study of STAT3 mutations in large granular lymphocyte leukemia. Study-level information: More than half of T-LGLL patients received immunosuppressive therapy. Findings and limits, study-wide: Every T-LGLL patient had at least one immunodominant TCRbeta clonotype.

Germline V CDR1 and CDR2: MNHNY, SVGAGI (reference sequence). The ends were cut back, 5 bases at V and 5 bases at J, with 8 bases in the middle. The CDR3 has 12 residues. The protocol was immunoSEQ multiplex PCR, while the TCRdb copy is restricted to in-frame clones and leaves out a portion. The sample consists of roughly 13,000 clones, 88% of them appearing once. For this clone: Antigen unknown.

Sequenced input: PBMCs. The chain combines TRBV6-6 with TRBJ2-3; possible D gene TRBD2, 5 bases. The receptor was isolated from a human donor with T large granular lymphocyte leukemia. Some clones in this sample may be carry-over from other donors' samples. The CDR3 sequence is CASSHTRDTQYF. As DNA, the CDR3 is TGTGCCAGCAGTCACACTAGAGATACGCAGTATTTT.